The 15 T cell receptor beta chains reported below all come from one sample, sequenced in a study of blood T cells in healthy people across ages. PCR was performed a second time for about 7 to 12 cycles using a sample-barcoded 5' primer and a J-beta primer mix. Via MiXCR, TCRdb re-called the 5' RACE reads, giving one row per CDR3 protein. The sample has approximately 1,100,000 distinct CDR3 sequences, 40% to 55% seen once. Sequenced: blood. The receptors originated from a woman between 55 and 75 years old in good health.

CDR3 amino acids: CASSLGPMEVTEAFF. CDR3 sequence (DNA): TGTGCCAGCAGTTTGGGACCGATGGAGGTCACTGAAGCTTTCTTT. The chain links TRBV27 to TRBJ1-1; D may be TRBD1 (5 bases). In germline, CDR1 is MNHEY, CDR2 SMNVEV (reference sequence). CDR3 length: 15 amino acids. The V end was cut by 3 bases, the J end by 4 bases, with 15 bases between.

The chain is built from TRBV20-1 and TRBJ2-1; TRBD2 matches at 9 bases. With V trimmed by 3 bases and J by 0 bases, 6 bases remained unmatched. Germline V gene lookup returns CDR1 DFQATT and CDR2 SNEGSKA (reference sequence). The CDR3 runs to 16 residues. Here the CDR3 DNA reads TGCAGTGCTAGTGAGGTAGCGGGGGCCTCCTACAATGAGCAGTTCTTC. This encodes CSASEVAGASYNEQFF.

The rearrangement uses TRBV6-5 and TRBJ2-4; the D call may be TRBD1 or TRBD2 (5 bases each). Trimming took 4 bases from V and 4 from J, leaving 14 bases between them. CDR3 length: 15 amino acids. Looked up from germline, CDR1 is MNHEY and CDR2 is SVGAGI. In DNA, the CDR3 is TGTGCCAGCAGTTTACTTCGGGGCGGGAAAAACATTCAGTACTTC. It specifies CASSLLRGGKNIQYF.

The CDR3 DNA sequence: TGTGCCTGGAGTCCGATTCCAGGGTACTCCTACGAGCAGTACTTC. Protein sequence: CAWSPIPGYSYEQYF. The rearrangement links TRBV30 to TRBJ2-7; tentative D call: TRBD1 (5 bases). CDR1 GTSNPN and CDR2 SVGIG come from the germline V gene (reference sequence). The CDR3 runs to 15 residues. Trimming took off 2 bases at V and 0 bases at J, with 14 bases between the two ends.

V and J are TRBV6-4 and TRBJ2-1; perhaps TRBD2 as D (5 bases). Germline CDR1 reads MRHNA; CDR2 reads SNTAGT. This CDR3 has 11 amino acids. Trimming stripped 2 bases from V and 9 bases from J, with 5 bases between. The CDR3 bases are TGTGCCAGCAGTGACGGGAGTGAGCAGTTCTTC. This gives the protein CASSDGSEQFF.

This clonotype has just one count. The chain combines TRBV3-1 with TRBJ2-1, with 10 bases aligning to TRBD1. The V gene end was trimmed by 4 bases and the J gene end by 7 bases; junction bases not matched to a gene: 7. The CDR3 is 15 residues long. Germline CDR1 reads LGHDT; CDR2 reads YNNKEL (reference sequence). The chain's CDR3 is CASSPGQGPRNEQFF. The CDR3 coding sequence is TGTGCCAGCAGCCCGGGACAGGGGCCACGGAATGAGCAGTTCTTC.

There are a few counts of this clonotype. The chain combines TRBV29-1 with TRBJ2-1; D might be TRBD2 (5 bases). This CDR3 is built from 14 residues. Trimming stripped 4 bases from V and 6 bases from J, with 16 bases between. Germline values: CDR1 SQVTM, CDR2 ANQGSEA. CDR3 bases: TGCAGCGTTGTGTTCGCAGCGGCCCCCAATGAGCAGTTCTTC. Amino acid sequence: CSVVFAAAPNEQFF.

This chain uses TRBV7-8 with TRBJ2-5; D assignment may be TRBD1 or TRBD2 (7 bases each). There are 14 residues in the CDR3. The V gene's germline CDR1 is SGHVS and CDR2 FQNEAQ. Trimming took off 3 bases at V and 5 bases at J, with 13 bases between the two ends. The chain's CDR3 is CASSFRGGMETQYF. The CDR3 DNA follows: TGTGCCAGCAGCTTCAGGGGGGGTATGGAGACCCAGTACTTC.

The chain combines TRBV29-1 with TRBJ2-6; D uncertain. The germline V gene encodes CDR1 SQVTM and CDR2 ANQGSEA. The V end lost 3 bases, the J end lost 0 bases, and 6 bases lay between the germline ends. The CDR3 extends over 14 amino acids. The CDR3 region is CSVDLLSGANVLTF. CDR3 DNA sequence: TGCAGCGTTGACCTACTCTCTGGGGCCAACGTCCTGACTTTC.

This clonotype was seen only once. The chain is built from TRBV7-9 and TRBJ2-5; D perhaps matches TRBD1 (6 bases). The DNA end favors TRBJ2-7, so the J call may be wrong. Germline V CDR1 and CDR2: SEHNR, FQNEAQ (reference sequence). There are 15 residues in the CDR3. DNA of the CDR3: TGTGCCAGCAGCTTAACAGACTGGACAGAAACCGAGCAGTACTTC. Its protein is CASSLTDWTETEQYF.

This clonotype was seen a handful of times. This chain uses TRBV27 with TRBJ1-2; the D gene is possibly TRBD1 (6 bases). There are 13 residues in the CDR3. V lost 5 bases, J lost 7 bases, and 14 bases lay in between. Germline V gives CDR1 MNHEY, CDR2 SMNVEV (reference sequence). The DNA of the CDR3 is TGTGCCAGCAGTGACAACAGGGTCGGTGGCTACACCTTC. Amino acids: CASSDNRVGGYTF.

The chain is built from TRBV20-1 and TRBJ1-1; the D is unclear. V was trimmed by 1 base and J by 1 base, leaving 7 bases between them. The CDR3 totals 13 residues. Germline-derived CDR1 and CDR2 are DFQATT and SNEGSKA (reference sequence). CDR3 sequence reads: CSARGVGNTEAFF. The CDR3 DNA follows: TGCAGTGCTAGAGGGGTAGGGAACACTGAAGCTTTCTTT.

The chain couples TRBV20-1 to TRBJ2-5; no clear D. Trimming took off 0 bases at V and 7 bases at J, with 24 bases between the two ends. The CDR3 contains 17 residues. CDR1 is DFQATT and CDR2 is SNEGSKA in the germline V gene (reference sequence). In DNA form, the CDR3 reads TGCAGTGCTAGAGATCTCGGCGGAGATATACTAAGAGGGACCCAGTACTTC. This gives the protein CSARDLGGDILRGTQYF.

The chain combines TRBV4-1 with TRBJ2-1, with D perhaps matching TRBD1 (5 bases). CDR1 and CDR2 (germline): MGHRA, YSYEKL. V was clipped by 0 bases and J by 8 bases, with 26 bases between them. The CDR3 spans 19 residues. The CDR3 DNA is TGCGCCAGCAGCCAAGATGAGGCCTTTAGGGGCCCCGAAGTCGATGAGCAGTTCTTC. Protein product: CASSQDEAFRGPEVDEQFF.

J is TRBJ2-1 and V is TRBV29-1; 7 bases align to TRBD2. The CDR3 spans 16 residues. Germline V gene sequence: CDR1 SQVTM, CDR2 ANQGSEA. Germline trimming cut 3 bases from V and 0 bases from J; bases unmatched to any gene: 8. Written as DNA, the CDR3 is TGCAGCGTTGAGTTTTCTAGCGGCAGCTCCTACAATGAGCAGTTCTTC. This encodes CSVEFSSGSSYNEQFF.